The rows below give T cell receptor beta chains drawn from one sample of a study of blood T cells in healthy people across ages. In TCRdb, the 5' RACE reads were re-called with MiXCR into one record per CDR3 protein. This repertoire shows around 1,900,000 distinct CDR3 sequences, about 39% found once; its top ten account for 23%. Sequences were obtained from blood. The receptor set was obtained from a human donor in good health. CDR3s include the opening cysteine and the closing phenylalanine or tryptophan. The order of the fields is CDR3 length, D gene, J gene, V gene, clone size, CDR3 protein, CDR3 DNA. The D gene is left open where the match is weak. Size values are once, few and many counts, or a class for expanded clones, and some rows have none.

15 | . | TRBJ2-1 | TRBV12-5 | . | CASGLVTGGRSEQFF | TGTGCTAGTGGTTTGGTAACGGGTGGTCGGTCGGAGCAGTTCTTC
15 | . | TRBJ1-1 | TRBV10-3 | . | CAISEQGEMNTEAFF | TGTGCCATCAGTGAACAGGGTGAAATGAACACTGAAGCTTTCTTT
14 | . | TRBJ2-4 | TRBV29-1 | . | CSVAGLLAKNIQYF | TGCAGCGTTGCGGGACTTTTAGCCAAAAACATTCAGTACTTC
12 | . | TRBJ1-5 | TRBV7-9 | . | CASSLPVGPQHF | TGTGCCAGCAGCTTACCCGTTGGGCCCCAGCATTTT
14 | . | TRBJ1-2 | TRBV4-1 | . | CASSRAGAARGYTF | TGCGCCAGCAGCCGGGCCGGGGCCGCCCGAGGTTACACCTTC
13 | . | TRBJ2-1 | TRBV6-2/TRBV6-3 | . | CARSYGRLEEQFF | TGTGCCCGCAGTTACGGCAGGTTGGAAGAGCAGTTCTTC
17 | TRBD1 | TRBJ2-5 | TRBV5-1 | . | CASGREPGQGAGVTQYF | TGCGCCAGCGGTCGAGAGCCGGGACAGGGGGCTGGTGTGACCCAGTACTTC
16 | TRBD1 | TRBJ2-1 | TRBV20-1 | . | CSARDLPGDRGNEQFF | TGCAGTGCTAGAGACTTACCCGGGGACAGGGGAAATGAGCAGTTCTTC
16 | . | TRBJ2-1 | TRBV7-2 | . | CASTSLGLRTYNEQFF | TGTGCCAGCACCTCACTGGGGTTACGCACCTACAATGAGCAGTTCTTC
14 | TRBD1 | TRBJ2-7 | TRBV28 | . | CASREGQGAGEQYF | TGTGCCAGCAGGGAGGGACAGGGGGCTGGCGAGCAGTACTTC
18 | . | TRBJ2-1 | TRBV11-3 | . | CASSLGAGGPSSYNEQFF | TGTGCCAGCAGCCTGGGAGCGGGCGGACCGAGCTCCTACAATGAGCAGTTCTTC
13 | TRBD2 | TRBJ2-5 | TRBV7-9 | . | CASSFRRGETQYF | TGTGCCAGCAGCTTCAGGCGGGGGGAGACCCAGTACTTC
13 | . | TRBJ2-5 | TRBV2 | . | CASSEFPPETQYF | TGTGCCAGCAGTGAATTTCCTCCTGAGACCCAGTACTTC
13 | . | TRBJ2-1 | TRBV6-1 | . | CASLYRPGNEQFF | TGTGCCAGCCTATATAGACCGGGGAATGAGCAGTTCTTC
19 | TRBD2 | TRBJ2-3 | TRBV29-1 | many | CSVEGTSGGRHVSTDTQYF | TGCAGCGTTGAAGGGACTAGCGGGGGCCGACACGTTAGCACAGATACGCAGTATTTT
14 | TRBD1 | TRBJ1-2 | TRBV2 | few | CASSAGTGNYGYTF | TGTGCCAGCAGCGCCGGGACAGGGAACTATGGCTACACCTTC
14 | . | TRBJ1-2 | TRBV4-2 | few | CASSQAGRDSGYTF | TGTGCCAGCAGCCAAGCAGGCAGGGATAGTGGCTACACCTTC
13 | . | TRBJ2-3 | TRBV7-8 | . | CASASGGTDTQYF | TGTGCCAGCGCGAGCGGAGGCACAGATACGCAGTATTTT
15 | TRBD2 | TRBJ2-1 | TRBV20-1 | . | CSALGTSGGAFEQFF | TGCAGTGCCCTCGGGACTAGCGGGGGGGCCTTTGAGCAGTTCTTC
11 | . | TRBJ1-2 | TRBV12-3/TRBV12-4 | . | CPGGDSYGYTF | TGTCCGGGGGGAGACTCCTATGGCTACACCTTC
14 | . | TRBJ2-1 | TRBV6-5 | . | CASRVVPSYNEQFF | TGTGCCAGCAGGGTGGTTCCCTCCTACAATGAGCAGTTCTTC
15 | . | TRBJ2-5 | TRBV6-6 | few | CASSYSGGSVETQYF | TGTGCCAGCAGTTACTCCGGGGGATCGGTGGAGACCCAGTACTTC
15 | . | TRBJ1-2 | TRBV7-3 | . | CASSLRTGAGDGYTF | TGTGCCAGCAGCTTAAGGACCGGGGCAGGGGATGGCTACACCTTC
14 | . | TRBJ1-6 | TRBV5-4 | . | CASSLVGEGSPLHF | TGTGCCAGCAGCTTGGTGGGAGAAGGTTCACCCCTCCACTTT
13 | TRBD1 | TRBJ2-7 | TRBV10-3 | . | CAISAGRGLEQYF | TGTGCCATCAGTGCGGGCAGGGGGCTCGAGCAGTACTTC
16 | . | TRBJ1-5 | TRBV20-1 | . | CSAIEGGTRQNQPQHF | TGCAGTGCAATCGAGGGGGGGACAAGACAAAATCAGCCCCAGCATTTT
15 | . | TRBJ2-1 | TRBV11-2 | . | CASSRYEGFTDEQFF | TGTGCCAGCAGCCGGTACGAAGGGTTTACGGATGAGCAGTTCTTC
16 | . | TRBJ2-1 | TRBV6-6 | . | CASSPPPEGVYNEQFF | TGTGCCAGCAGCCCTCCCCCCGAGGGGGTATACAATGAGCAGTTCTTC
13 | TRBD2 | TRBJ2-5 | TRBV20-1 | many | CSAIAGGRETQYF | TGCAGTGCTATCGCGGGGGGTAGGGAGACCCAGTACTTC
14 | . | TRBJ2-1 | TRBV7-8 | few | CASSPMGLHNEQFF | TGTGCCAGCAGCCCCATGGGACTGCACAATGAGCAGTTCTTC
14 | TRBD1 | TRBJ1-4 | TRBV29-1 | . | CSVITGETNEKLFF | TGCAGCGTTATAACAGGGGAAACTAATGAAAAACTGTTTTTT
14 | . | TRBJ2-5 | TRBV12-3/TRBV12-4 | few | CASSLVLVEETQYF | TGTGCCAGCAGTTTAGTACTCGTAGAAGAGACCCAGTACTTC
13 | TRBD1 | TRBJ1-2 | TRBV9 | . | CASSPQGQTGYTF | TGTGCCAGCAGCCCACAGGGGCAGACAGGCTACACCTTC
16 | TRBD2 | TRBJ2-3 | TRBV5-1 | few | CASSSTSGDYTDTQYF | TGCGCCAGCAGCTCGACTAGCGGGGACTACACAGATACGCAGTATTTT
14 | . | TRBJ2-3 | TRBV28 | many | CASSPPDRTDTQYF | TGTGCCAGCAGTCCCCCGGACCGCACAGATACGCAGTATTTT
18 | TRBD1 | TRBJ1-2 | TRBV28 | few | CASSSPGVKTGLGYGYTF | TGTGCCAGCAGTTCTCCCGGAGTTAAGACAGGGTTAGGCTATGGCTACACCTTC
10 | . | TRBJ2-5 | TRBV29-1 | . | CSCWGETQYF | TGCAGTTGCTGGGGAGAGACCCAGTACTTC
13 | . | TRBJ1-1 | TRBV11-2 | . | CASSTGPHREAFF | TGTGCCAGCAGCACCGGACCTCACCGTGAAGCTTTCTTT
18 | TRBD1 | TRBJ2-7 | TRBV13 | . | CASSSILPRQGSSYEQYF | TGTGCCAGCAGCTCGATTCTACCTAGACAGGGCTCTTCCTACGAGCAGTACTTC
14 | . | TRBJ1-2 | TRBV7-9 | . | CASSLALTGRGYTF | TGTGCCAGCAGCTTAGCGTTAACAGGCCGCGGCTACACCTTC
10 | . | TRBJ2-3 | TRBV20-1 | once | CSASKGTQYF | TGCAGTGCTAGTAAGGGTACGCAGTATTTT
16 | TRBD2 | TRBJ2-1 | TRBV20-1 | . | CSARDTGTSAYNEQFF | TGCAGTGCTAGAGATACCGGGACTAGCGCCTACAATGAGCAGTTCTTC
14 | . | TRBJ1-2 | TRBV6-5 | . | CASSVDSPNYGYTF | TGTGCCAGCAGCGTGGACAGTCCGAACTATGGCTACACCTTC
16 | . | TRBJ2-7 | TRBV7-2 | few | CASSRRTGTYSYEQYF | TGTGCCAGCAGCCGAAGAACAGGGACTTACTCCTACGAGCAGTACTTC